The rows below give T cell receptor beta chains drawn from one sample of a study of STAT5B mutations in CD4+ large granular lymphocyte leukemia. Profiling relied on immunoSEQ multiplex PCR, and the TCRdb table lists in-frame clones only, not all of them. The sample shows 35,000 to 40,000 clones, about 80% of them seen only once. The sequencing sample was made of CD4+ T cells from blood buffy coats. Receptor source: a human donor in good health. Both conserved end residues are part of each CDR3. The order of the fields is clone size, J gene, D gene, V gene, CDR3 DNA, CDR3 protein. A D gene is named only where the DNA matches it firmly. The listing skips clone size in some rows; elsewhere it reads once, few, many or a size class.

few,TRBJ2-7,-,TRBV14,TGTGCCAGCAGCCAAGTCAGCAGGGTCGGGGAGCAGTACTTC,CASSQVSRVGEQYF
-,TRBJ1-1,TRBD1,TRBV7-8,TGTGCCAGCAGCTTAGGGGTGACAGGGAGCACTGAAGCTTTCTTT,CASSLGVTGSTEAFF
-,TRBJ1-3,-,TRBV7-8,TGTGCCAGCAGCTTAACAGGCGGACGGACAGGAAACACCATATATTTT,CASSLTGGRTGNTIYF
-,TRBJ2-7,TRBD1,TRBV18,TGTGCCAGCTCCCTCGGACAGGGGTATACCTACGAGCAGTACTTC,CASSLGQGYTYEQYF
once,TRBJ2-1,TRBD2,TRBV5-1,TGCGCCAGCAGCTTGGTTGCGGGAGGCCCCTACAATGAGCAGTTCTTC,CASSLVAGGPYNEQFF
few,TRBJ2-7,-,TRBV19,TGTGCCAGTAGAAGGGGCGGGACATACGAGCAGTACTTC,CASRRGGTYEQYF
-,TRBJ1-6,-,TRBV6-5,TGTGCCAGCAGTCGAACCGGGACTTTTGATTCACCCCTCCACTTT,CASSRTGTFDSPLHF
once,TRBJ2-7,-,TRBV5-1,TGCGCCAGCAGCTTGGGGCAGGGGATACGGTACGAGCAGTACTTC,CASSLGQGIRYEQYF
-,TRBJ2-3,-,TRBV5-1,TGCGCCAGCAGCTCGGGACTGCGCACAGATACGCAGTATTTT,CASSSGLRTDTQYF
once,TRBJ1-5,TRBD1,TRBV19,TGTGCCAGTAGTCCACTGGAGGGGGCGCTGGGTCAGCCCCAGCATTTT,CASSPLEGALGQPQHF
-,TRBJ2-2,-,TRBV6-4,TGTGCCAGCAGCCAAACTACAGGGCCCGGGGAGCTGTTTTTT,CASSQTTGPGELFF
once,TRBJ1-4,TRBD1,TRBV27,TGTGCCAGCAGTCTAGCGGGGGACAGTAATGAAAAACTGTTTTTT,CASSLAGDSNEKLFF
-,TRBJ2-3,TRBD2,TRBV7-9,TGTGCCAGCAGCTTGGGACTAGCGGGAGCAGATACGCAGTATTTT,CASSLGLAGADTQYF
-,TRBJ2-7,TRBD1,TRBV5-5,TGTGCCAGCAGCTCGGGACAGAAACCCTACGAGCAGTACTTC,CASSSGQKPYEQYF
few,TRBJ1-5,-,TRBV5-6,TGTGCCAGCAGCTTGTCGGGGATTAGCAATCAGCCCCAGCATTTT,CASSLSGISNQPQHF
once,TRBJ1-5,-,TRBV6-1,TGTGCCAGCAAACCGGTTACTGGCAATCAGCCCCAGCATTTT,CASKPVTGNQPQHF
-,TRBJ1-2,-,TRBV5-6,TGTGCCAGCAGCTTGAATGGTCGGACTAACTATGGCTACACCTTC,CASSLNGRTNYGYTF
-,TRBJ2-5,-,TRBV7-2,TGTGCCAGCAGCTTGAGCGGAACCTCAGAGACCCAGTACTTC,CASSLSGTSETQYF
-,TRBJ1-4,-,TRBV27,TGTGCCAGCGCCTGGGGCCAGCATAATGAAAAACTGTTTTTT,CASAWGQHNEKLFF
-,TRBJ2-3,-,TRBV6-4,TGTGCCAGCAGTGCACAGGACACAGATACGCAGTATTTT,CASSAQDTDTQYF
-,TRBJ1-2,-,TRBV7-8,TGTGCCAGCAGCTTAGCGGGACTCCAACTTAGGGGCTACACCTTC,CASSLAGLQLRGYTF
-,TRBJ2-4,TRBD1,TRBV18,TGTGCCAGCTCACCAAGGGACAGTAAAACCAAAAACATTCAGTACTTC,CASSPRDSKTKNIQYF
-,TRBJ2-3,-,TRBV5-6,TGTGCCAGCAGCTCTTGGGGTTTGGGGGGGCGCACAGATACGCAGTATTTT,CASSSWGLGGRTDTQYF
-,TRBJ2-2,TRBD2,TRBV29-1,TGCAGCGTTGCCTTGACTAGCGCCTCGAACACCGGGGAGCTGTTTTTT,CSVALTSASNTGELFF
-,TRBJ2-3,TRBD1,TRBV27,TGTGCCAGCAGCCTTCGCAGGGGGCTAGGGCAGTATTTT,CASSLRRGLGQYF
-,TRBJ2-4,TRBD2,TRBV6-4,TGTGCCAGCAGTGAACTGCGGGGGAGCATTCAGTACTTC,CASSELRGSIQYF
-,TRBJ2-7,TRBD1,TRBV10-3,TGTGCCACCGGACCCTCGGGACAGGGGGTCTACGAGCAGTACTTC,CATGPSGQGVYEQYF
-,TRBJ2-7,-,TRBV2,TGTGCCAGCATCCAGGGCGTTCGGTACGAGCAGTACTTC,CASIQGVRYEQYF
-,TRBJ2-7,TRBD1,TRBV29-1,TGCAGCGTTGGGGGACAGGGGGCCTACGAGCAGTACTTC,CSVGGQGAYEQYF
-,TRBJ1-2,-,TRBV25-1,TGTGCCAGCAGTGAATGGAGGGTTAACTATGGCTACACCTTC,CASSEWRVNYGYTF
-,TRBJ2-7,TRBD1,TRBV27,TGTAGCAGCGGACTCGGACAGGGGGGTCGGCAGTACTTC,CSSGLGQGGRQYF
-,TRBJ2-6,-,TRBV6-6,TGTGCCAGCAGTATCAGGACCCTCTCTGGGGCCAACGTCCTGACTTTC,CASSIRTLSGANVLTF
once,TRBJ2-4,-,TRBV2,TGTGCCAGCGGACCGGGCCTTTTCCTAGCCAAAAACATTCAGTACTTC,CASGPGLFLAKNIQYF
-,TRBJ2-5,-,TRBV12-5,TGTGCTAGTGGTTTCCCGCCGGGGCGGGACTTGGGAGAGACCCAGTACTTC,CASGFPPGRDLGETQYF
-,TRBJ2-7,-,TRBV6-1,TGTGCCAGCAGTGGCGACAGGGAGCAGTACTTC,CASSGDREQYF
-,TRBJ2-3,TRBD2,TRBV9,TGTGCCAGCAGCGTTGGGACTAGCGGGGGCCCGCAGAGCACAGATACGCAGTATTTT,CASSVGTSGGPQSTDTQYF
-,TRBJ1-5,-,TRBV27,TGTGCCAGCAGTTCTACAGGGTATAGCAATCAGCCCCAGCATTTT,CASSSTGYSNQPQHF
-,TRBJ2-3,TRBD2,TRBV7-3,TGTGCCACGGGTAGCGGGAGAGATCTAAATACGCAGTATTTT,CATGSGRDLNTQYF
-,TRBJ2-5,TRBD2,TRBV9,TGTGCCAGCAGCCGAATTGGTATAGCGGGACGGGAGACCCAGTACTTC,CASSRIGIAGRETQYF
few,TRBJ1-5,-,TRBV30,TGTGCCTGGAGTTCCTTGGACGGGAATCAGCCCCAGCATTTT,CAWSSLDGNQPQHF
-,TRBJ2-7,TRBD1,TRBV6-5,TGTGCCAGCAGCCGGGCGCAGGGGGTCTCCTACGAGCAGTACTTC,CASSRAQGVSYEQYF
-,TRBJ2-5,TRBD2,TRBV14,TGTGCCAGCAGCCAAGAAATGGCGGGAGGGGAGACCCAGTACTTC,CASSQEMAGGETQYF
-,TRBJ2-7,-,TRBV7-8,TGTGCCAGCAGCTTAGTTCCGGCTTACGAGCAGTACTTC,CASSLVPAYEQYF
few,TRBJ2-7,-,TRBV7-9,TGTGCCAGTAGCAGGCCGAGCTCCTACGAGCAGTACTTC,CASSRPSSYEQYF
-,TRBJ2-1,TRBD2,TRBV6-6,TGTGCCAGCAGTTACCCTAGCGGGAACAATGAGCAGTTCTTC,CASSYPSGNNEQFF
-,TRBJ1-3,-,TRBV6-1,TGTGCCAGCAGGGGACACTTCTCTGGAAACACCATATATTTT,CASRGHFSGNTIYF
once,TRBJ2-7,TRBD1,TRBV5-6,TGTGCCAGCAGCTTGCCCCGGGACAGGGGGCAAAACGAGCAGTACTTC,CASSLPRDRGQNEQYF
-,TRBJ1-3,-,TRBV7-9,TGTGCCAGCAGCCCCTTCGAGGGTTACGGAAACACCATATATTTT,CASSPFEGYGNTIYF
-,TRBJ2-2,-,TRBV11-3,TGTGCCAGCAGCTTGGGAGACAAGACCGGGGAGCTGTTTTTT,CASSLGDKTGELFF
-,TRBJ2-5,-,TRBV9,TGTGCCAGCAGCGTCAATCCCCTCGGGATTCGGGAGACCCAGTACTTC,CASSVNPLGIRETQYF
few,TRBJ2-5,TRBD1,TRBV6-5,TGTGCCAGCAGTTACTCGGGACAGGGCGCCGTGGAGACCCAGTACTTC,CASSYSGQGAVETQYF
once,TRBJ2-6,-,TRBV18,TGTGCCAGCTCACTGGGGGGCTCTGGGGCCAACGTCCTGACTTTC,CASSLGGSGANVLTF
-,TRBJ2-2,-,TRBV7-8,TGTGCCAGCAGCTTATTCGCGACAGGGAGGACCGGGGAGCTGTTTTTT,CASSLFATGRTGELFF
-,TRBJ2-5,-,TRBV11-2,TGTGCCAGCAGCTTAGGGTTAGCGGCGCGGGAGACCCAGTACTTC,CASSLGLAARETQYF
-,TRBJ1-2,TRBD1,TRBV9,TGTGCCAGCAGCGTAGCCAGTTACCCCCCACCCCCACAGGGGGCGGGTGGCTACACCTTC,CASSVASYPPPPQGAGGYTF
-,TRBJ2-7,TRBD2,TRBV2,TGTGCCAGCAGCCGCACTAGCGGGGGGACCTACGAGCAGTACTTC,CASSRTSGGTYEQYF